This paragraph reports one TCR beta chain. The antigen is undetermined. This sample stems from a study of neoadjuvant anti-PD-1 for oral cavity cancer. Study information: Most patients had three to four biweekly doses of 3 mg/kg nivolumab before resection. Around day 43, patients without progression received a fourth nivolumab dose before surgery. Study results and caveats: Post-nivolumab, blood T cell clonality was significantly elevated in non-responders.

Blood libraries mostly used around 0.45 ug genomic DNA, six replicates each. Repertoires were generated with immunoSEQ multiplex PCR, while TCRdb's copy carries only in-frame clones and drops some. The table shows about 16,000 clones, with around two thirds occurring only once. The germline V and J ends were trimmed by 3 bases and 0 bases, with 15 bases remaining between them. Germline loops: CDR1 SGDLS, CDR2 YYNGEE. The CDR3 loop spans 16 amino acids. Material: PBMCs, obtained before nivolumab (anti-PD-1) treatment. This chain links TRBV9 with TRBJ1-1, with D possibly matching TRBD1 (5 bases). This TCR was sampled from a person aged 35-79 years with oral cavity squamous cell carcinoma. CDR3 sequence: CASSAGSGGMNTEAFF. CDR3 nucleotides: TGTGCCAGCAGCGCCGGGAGTGGGGGGATGAACACTGAAGCTTTCTTT.